The present TCR beta chain was sequenced within a study of blood T cell repertoires in COVID-19. Study summary: Samples of COVID-19 (acute and convalescent) were obtained from the United States, Italy and Spain. Sample material is recorded as cDNA or gDNA derived from T cells, B-cell-depleted T cells, or PBMCs.

In the source study's methods: Using reference gene primer amplification, nucleated cell counts were estimated. Some clones are missing from TCRdb's copy, which holds only in-frame ones; the method was immunoSEQ multiplex PCR. V, J and clone size derive from that table, while D and trimming were established from the DNA sequence. This table has over 250,000 clones, 70% to 90% appearing once. This CDR3 region has 14 residues. The V segment lost 2 bases and the J segment 7 bases; nucleotides outside the gene matches: 5. Germline V gene data show CDR1 as LNHDA and CDR2 as SQIVND (reference sequence). The genes are TRBV19 and TRBJ2-1; 7 bases are shared with TRBD2. The sequence was obtained from a woman in her seventies with acute or convalescent COVID-19. The source material was peripheral blood. This CDR3 reads CASSITAGQNEQFF. CDR3 DNA: TGTGCCAGTAGTATAACAGCGGGGCAGAATGAGCAGTTCTTC.